This TCR beta chain is from a study of technical replicates of blood from several donors. TCRdb's copy holds only in-frame clones and misses some; the assay was immunoSEQ multiplex PCR. The data show about 56,000 clones, more than 90% seen once. Germline V CDR1 and CDR2: SGHTA, FQGNSA. The V end lost 5 bases, the J end lost 4 bases, and 12 bases lay between the germline ends. The CDR3 loop spans 13 amino acids. The rearrangement joins TRBV7-2 to TRBJ2-7; tentatively, D is TRBD2 (5 bases). The TCR comes from a human donor in good health. Some clones in this sample may be carry-over from other donors' samples. Sequencing was performed on PBMCs. CDR3 region: CASSQVRGYEQYF. DNA of the CDR3: TGTGCCAGCAGCCAAGTCCGGGGATACGAGCAGTACTTC.